The 27 T cell receptor beta chains below all came from one sample that was sequenced in a study of T cell changes during pregnancy in multiple sclerosis. The table came from immunoSEQ multiplex PCR; TCRdb's copy has only in-frame clones and leaves some out. The table includes 50,000 to 65,000 clones, about 88% detected once. The sample here was CD8+ T cells from peripheral blood mononuclear cells, taken before pregnancy. Every receptor here comes from a female donor with multiple sclerosis, enrolled in a pregnancy study.

The chain couples TRBV7-6 to TRBJ2-2; 11 bases agree with TRBD2. The germline V gene has CDR1 SGHVS and CDR2 FNYEAQ. The trim removed 5 bases at V and 8 bases at J, leaving 4 bases unmatched. This CDR3 region has 14 residues. The CDR3 region has the DNA TGTGCCAGCAGCCGACTAGCGGGGTTTGGGGAGCTGTTTTTT. The encoded protein is CASSRLAGFGELFF.

This sequence joins TRBV7-6 and TRBJ1-1; 8 bases map to TRBD1. Germline lookup yields CDR1 SGHVS and CDR2 FNYEAQ. The CDR3 consists of 16 residues. V shed 0 bases, J shed 3 bases, and the junction held 6 bases outside the gene matches. CDR3 in amino acids: CASSLARSGGYTEAFF. In DNA, the CDR3 is TGTGCCAGCAGCTTAGCGCGGTCAGGGGGCTACACTGAAGCTTTCTTT.

The V and J genes are TRBV6-1 and TRBJ2-1; D is unresolved. The V gene lost 9 bases and the J gene lost 6 bases, with 9 bases spanning the gap. The CDR3 covers 11 residues. The germline V gene encodes CDR1 MNHNS and CDR2 SASEGT. The CDR3 DNA reads TGTGCCAGTACCTCGGGCAATGAGCAGTTCTTC. Amino acid sequence: CASTSGNEQFF.

The chain links TRBV6-5 to TRBJ2-5; D may be TRBD2 (6 bases). Trimming cost V 5 bases and J 4 bases, with 14 bases left between them. Germline V gives CDR1 MNHEY, CDR2 SVGAGI. This CDR3 region has 14 residues. CDR3 bases: TGTGCCAGCAGTCCCCCCGGAGGGGTAGAGACCCAGTACTTC. It specifies CASSPPGGVETQYF.

V and J are TRBV29-1 and TRBJ2-3; 9 nucleotides agree with TRBD1. The CDR3 contains 16 residues. After removal of 2 bases from V and 1 base from J, the junction contained 7 bases not matched to a gene. Germline V gives CDR1 SQVTM, CDR2 ANQGSEA. This CDR3 is CSVEWGDREGTDTQYF. The CDR3 nucleotides read TGCAGCGTTGAATGGGGGGACAGGGAAGGCACAGATACGCAGTATTTT.

This chain uses TRBV5-5 with TRBJ2-1; 9 bases are a match to TRBD1. The J segment lost 7 bases and the V segment lost 4 bases, leaving 6 bases of the junction unmatched. This CDR3 comprises 14 residues. The germline CDR1 and CDR2 sequences are SGHKS and YYEKEE (reference sequence). The CDR3 region has the DNA TGTGCCAGCAGCCCCGGGACAGGGTGGAATGAGCAGTTCTTC. Encoded protein: CASSPGTGWNEQFF.

The CDR3 protein is CATEGGGVNDYEQYF. CDR3 sequence (DNA): TGTGCCACCGAAGGGGGCGGGGTGAACGACTACGAGCAGTACTTC. The rearrangement joins TRBV10-3 to TRBJ2-7; maybe TRBD1 (7 bases). The length of the CDR3 is 15 residues. V shed 10 bases and J shed 3 bases, with 22 bases lying between them. Germline CDR1 reads ENHRY; CDR2 reads SYGVKD.

V is TRBV23-1 and J is TRBJ2-5; the D gene is possibly TRBD1 (6 bases). TRBV23-1 is an open reading frame whose function is uncertain. Trimming stripped 3 bases from V and 2 bases from J, with 19 bases between. The CDR3 is 17 amino acids. For the CDR3, the DNA is TGCGCCAGCAGTCACCTACCAGGGCAGGGGCTACAAGAGACCCAGTACTTC. Encoded protein: CASSHLPGQGLQETQYF.

The gene calls are TRBV5-5 and TRBJ1-1; D unclear. CDR1 is SGHKS, CDR2 YYEKEE, per germline (reference sequence). Deletions cut 0 bases from V and 0 bases from J, with 9 bases between. The CDR3 covers 15 residues. The CDR3 DNA is TGTGCCAGCAGCTTGGTCACTAACATGAACACTGAAGCTTTCTTT. Amino acid sequence: CASSLVTNMNTEAFF.

The rearrangement joins TRBV7-6 to TRBJ2-1, with TRBD2 matching over 12 bases. Looked up from germline, CDR1 is SGHVS and CDR2 is FNYEAQ. CDR3 length equals 17 residues. The trim removed 1 base at V and 6 bases at J, leaving 7 bases unmatched. The CDR3 reads CASSLGKWTSGVNEQFF. The CDR3 coding sequence is TGTGCCAGCAGCTTAGGGAAATGGACTAGCGGGGTCAATGAGCAGTTCTTC.

The gene calls are TRBV6-5 and TRBJ1-2, with 9 bases aligning to TRBD1. The V gene's germline CDR1 is MNHEY and CDR2 SVGAGI. The V segment lost 6 bases and the J segment 4 bases; nucleotides outside the gene matches: 9. There are 15 residues in the CDR3. CDR3 amino acids: CASRRPDRGTYGYTF. CDR3 sequence (DNA): TGTGCCAGCAGAAGACCTGACAGGGGGACCTATGGCTACACCTTC.

With respect to this clone: At the DNA level, this CDR3 is encoded by other sequences in the same sample as well. The V and J genes are TRBV4-3 and TRBJ2-7, with D maybe TRBD2 (5 bases). V lost 4 bases, J lost 5 bases, and 15 bases lay in between. The CDR3 spans 14 residues. Germline V gene data show CDR1 as LGHNA and CDR2 as YSLEER. Here the CDR3 DNA reads TGCGCCAGCAGCCTTTCTTCGGGGTTGAACGAGCAGTACTTC. This translates into CASSLSSGLNEQYF.

CDR3 sequence reads: CASSVASGSTDTQYF. In DNA form, the CDR3 reads TGTGCCAGCAGCGTAGCTAGCGGAAGCACAGATACGCAGTATTTT. The chain is built from TRBV9 and TRBJ2-3; TRBD2 aligns across 7 bases. The CDR3 is 15 residues long. CDR1 and CDR2 (germline): SGDLS, YYNGEE. V shed 0 bases, J shed 0 bases, and the junction held 1 base outside the gene matches.

V gene TRBV9 combines with J gene TRBJ2-3, with 13 bases that match TRBD2. V shed 8 bases and J 3 bases; nucleotides not matched to a gene: 9. CDR3 length: 16 residues. From germline, CDR1 is SGDLS and CDR2 YYNGEE. The CDR3 sequence is CASGTSGVRITDTQYF. The DNA of the CDR3 is TGTGCCAGTGGGACTAGCGGGGTTAGGATTACAGATACGCAGTATTTT. Based on the CDR3 plus reference TRBV9 and TRBJ2-3, the full variable domain is DSGVTQTPKHLITATGQRVTLRCSPRSGDLSVYWYQQSLDQGLQFLIQYYNGEERAKGNILERFSAQQFPDLHSELNLSSLELGDSALYFCASGTSGVRITDTQYFGPGTRLTVL.

The rearrangement uses TRBV18 and TRBJ1-1; the match to TRBD1 covers 8 bases. The CDR3 is 12 residues long. V was pared by 5 bases and J by 7 bases, with 3 bases of the junction left unmatched. The germline V gene has CDR1 KGHSH and CDR2 LQKENI. Written as DNA, the CDR3 is TGTGCCAGCTCAGGACAGGGTGGTGAAGCTTTCTTT. It codes for CASSGQGGEAFF.

The chain couples TRBV27 to TRBJ1-3; tentatively, D is TRBD1 (5 bases). CDR1 and CDR2 from the germline V gene are MNHEY and SMNVEV (reference sequence). Between the trimmed V and J ends, which lost 2 bases and 4 bases, there was a span of 9 bases. The CDR3 is 14 amino acids. CDR3 protein: CASSLRGPGNTIYF. In DNA, the CDR3 is TGTGCCAGCAGTTTAAGGGGTCCCGGAAACACCATATATTTT.

CDR3 bases: TGTGCCAGCAACCGACAGGGAAATTCACCCCTCCACTTT. This encodes CASNRQGNSPLHF. The rearrangement uses TRBV7-9 and TRBJ1-6, with 7 bases matching TRBD1. Per germline, CDR1 SEHNR and CDR2 FQNEAQ (reference sequence). J was trimmed by 7 bases and V by 7 bases; bases with no gene match: 4. This CDR3 is built from 13 residues.

This sequence joins TRBV11-3 and TRBJ1-2, with D unclear. CDR3 length: 15 residues. Trimming took 5 bases from V and 5 from J, leaving 18 bases between them. CDR1 and CDR2 from the germline V gene are SGHNT and YENEEA. The CDR3 region is CASSPPTARWYGYTF. The CDR3 DNA follows: TGTGCCAGCAGCCCGCCCACAGCCCGGTGGTATGGCTACACCTTC.

The chain combines TRBV6-4 with TRBJ2-3; 7 bases align to TRBD2. The CDR3 has 17 residues. Losses at the gene ends were 0 bases for V and 3 bases for J; bases not matched to a gene: 9. CDR1 and CDR2 from the germline V gene are MRHNA and SNTAGT. The CDR3, as DNA: TGTGCCAGCAGTGACTCGAGGTCGTCGGGGGGAACAGATACGCAGTATTTT. Its protein is CASSDSRSSGGTDTQYF.

The rearrangement links TRBV9 to TRBJ2-3; D remains ambiguous. V was shortened by 1 base and J by 0 bases, with 6 bases between the two germline ends. The CDR3 has 14 residues. Germline values: CDR1 SGDLS, CDR2 YYNGEE. The CDR3 protein is CASSVIGSTDTQYF. The CDR3 DNA sequence: TGTGCCAGCAGCGTAATCGGGAGCACAGATACGCAGTATTTT.

The chain is built from TRBV5-6 and TRBJ2-3, with a weak D call TRBD1 (6 bases). The CDR3 consists of 17 residues. V was cut by 3 bases and J by 4 bases, with 21 bases left in between. Germline lookup yields CDR1 SGHDT and CDR2 YYEEEE. CDR3 DNA sequence: TGTGCCAGCAGCTGGGGAGTACAGGGAAAAGGACCAGATACGCAGTATTTT. This encodes CASSWGVQGKGPDTQYF.

The V call is TRBV27, the J call TRBJ2-3; TRBD1 matches 11 bases. After removal of 5 bases from V and 3 bases from J, the junction contained 7 bases not matched to a gene. The CDR3 has 16 amino acids. The germline V gene has CDR1 MNHEY and CDR2 SMNVEV (reference sequence). The DNA of the CDR3 is TGTGCCAGCAGTCTCGGGACAGGGGGTTGGACAGATACGCAGTATTTT. As protein: CASSLGTGGWTDTQYF.

This chain uses TRBV27 with TRBJ1-5, with TRBD1 matching 7 bases. Germline lookup yields CDR1 MNHEY and CDR2 SMNVEV (reference sequence). The CDR3 has 14 residues. V shed 6 bases and J 1 base; nucleotides not matched to a gene: 3. CDR3 sequence reads: CASSLQGSNQPQHF. The CDR3 DNA reads as TGTGCCAGCAGCCTACAGGGGAGCAATCAGCCCCAGCATTTT.

V and J are TRBV29-1 and TRBJ1-1; tentatively, D is TRBD1 (5 bases). Trimming cost V 4 bases and J 8 bases, with 20 bases left between them. Germline V CDR1 and CDR2: SQVTM, ANQGSEA. The CDR3 contains 14 residues. Here the CDR3 reads CSVARFASDSEAFF. The CDR3 DNA follows: TGCAGCGTTGCCCGTTTTGCTAGCGACAGCGAAGCTTTCTTT.

The rearrangement links TRBV9 to TRBJ2-5, with D perhaps TRBD1 (5 bases). Trimming shortened V by 7 bases and J by 3 bases, and 13 bases separated the two germline ends. The CDR3 is 13 amino acids. Germline V gene lookup returns CDR1 SGDLS and CDR2 YYNGEE. The CDR3 region is CASGAGSEETQYF. As DNA, the CDR3 is TGTGCCAGCGGGGCCGGCTCCGAAGAGACCCAGTACTTC. Full variable domain (outside the CDR3, taken from reference TRBV9 and TRBJ2-5): DSGVTQTPKHLITATGQRVTLRCSPRSGDLSVYWYQQSLDQGLQFLIQYYNGEERAKGNILERFSAQQFPDLHSELNLSSLELGDSALYFCASGAGSEETQYFGPGTRLLVL.

V gene TRBV4-3 combines with J gene TRBJ2-1; 9 nucleotides align to TRBD1. The trim removed 2 bases at V and 5 bases at J, leaving 10 bases unmatched. CDR1 and CDR2 from the germline V gene are LGHNA and YSLEER. CDR3 size: 17 residues. CDR3 DNA: TGCGCCAGCAGCCAAAGATCGGGACAGGGCCTAAACAATGAGCAGTTCTTC. This codes for CASSQRSGQGLNNEQFF.

This rearrangement joins TRBV11-3 to TRBJ2-3; TRBD1 is a possible D gene (6 bases). Trimming cost V 5 bases and J 4 bases, with 16 bases left between them. CDR1 is SGHNT and CDR2 is YENEEA in the germline V gene. The CDR3 loop spans 15 amino acids. DNA for the CDR3: TGTGCCAGCAGCCTAAGACAGCCAGGGGCAGATACGCAGTATTTT. This codes for CASSLRQPGADTQYF.